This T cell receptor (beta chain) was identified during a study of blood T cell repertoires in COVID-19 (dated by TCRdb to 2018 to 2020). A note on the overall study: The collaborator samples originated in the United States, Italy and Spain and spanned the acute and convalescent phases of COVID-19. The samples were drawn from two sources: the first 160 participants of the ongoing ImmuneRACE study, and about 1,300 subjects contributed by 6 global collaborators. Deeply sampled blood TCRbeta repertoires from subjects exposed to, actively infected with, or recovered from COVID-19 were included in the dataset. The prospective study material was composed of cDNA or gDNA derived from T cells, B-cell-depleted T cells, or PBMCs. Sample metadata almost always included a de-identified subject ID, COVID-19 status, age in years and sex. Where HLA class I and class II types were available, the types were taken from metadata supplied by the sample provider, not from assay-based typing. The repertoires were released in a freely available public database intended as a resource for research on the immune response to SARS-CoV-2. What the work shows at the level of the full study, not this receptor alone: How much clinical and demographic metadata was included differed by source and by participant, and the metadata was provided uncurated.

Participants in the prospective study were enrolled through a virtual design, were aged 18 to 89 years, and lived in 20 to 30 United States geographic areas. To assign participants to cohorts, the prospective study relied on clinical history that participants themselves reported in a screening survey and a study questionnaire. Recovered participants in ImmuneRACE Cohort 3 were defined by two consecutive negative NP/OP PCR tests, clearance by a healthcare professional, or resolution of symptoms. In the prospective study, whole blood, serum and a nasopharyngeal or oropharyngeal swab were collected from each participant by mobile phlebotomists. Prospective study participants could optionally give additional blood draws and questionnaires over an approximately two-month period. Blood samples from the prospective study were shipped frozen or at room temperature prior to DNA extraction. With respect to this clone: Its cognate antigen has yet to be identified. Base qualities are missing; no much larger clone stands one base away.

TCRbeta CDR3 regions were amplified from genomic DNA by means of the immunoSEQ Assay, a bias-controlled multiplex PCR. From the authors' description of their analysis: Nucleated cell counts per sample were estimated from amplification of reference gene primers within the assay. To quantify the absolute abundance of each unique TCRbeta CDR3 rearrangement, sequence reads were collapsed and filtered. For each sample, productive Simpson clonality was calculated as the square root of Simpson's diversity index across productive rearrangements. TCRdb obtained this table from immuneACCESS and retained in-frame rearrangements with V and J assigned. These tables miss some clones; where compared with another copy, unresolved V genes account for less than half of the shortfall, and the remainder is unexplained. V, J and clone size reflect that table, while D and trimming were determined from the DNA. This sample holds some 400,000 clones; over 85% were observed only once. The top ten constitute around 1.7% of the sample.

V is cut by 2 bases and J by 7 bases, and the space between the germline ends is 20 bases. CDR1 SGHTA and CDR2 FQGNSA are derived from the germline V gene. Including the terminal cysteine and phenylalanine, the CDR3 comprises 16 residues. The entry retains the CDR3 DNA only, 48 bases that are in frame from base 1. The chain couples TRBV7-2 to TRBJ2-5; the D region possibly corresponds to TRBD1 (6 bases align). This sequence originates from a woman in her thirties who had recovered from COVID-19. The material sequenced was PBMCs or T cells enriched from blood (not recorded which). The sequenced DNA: TGTGCCAGCAGCTTATTCGTTGGGGGCCCTCCCGGGACCCAGTACTTC. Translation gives CASSLFVGGPPGTQYF. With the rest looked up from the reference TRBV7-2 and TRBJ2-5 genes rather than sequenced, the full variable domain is GAGVSQSPSNKVTEKGKDVELRCDPISGHTALYWYRQSLGQGLEFLIYFQGNSAPDKSGLPSDRFSAERTGGSVSTLTIQRTQQEDSAVYLCASSLFVGGPPGTQYFGPGTRLLVL.